The 30 T cell receptor beta chains below all came from one sample that was sequenced in a study of blood T cell repertoires in COVID-19. Method: immunoSEQ multiplex PCR; TCRdb's copy keeps in-frame clones and lacks some. This sample carries some 190,000 clones, roughly 83% of them seen once, and the ten largest clones take around 6%. The specimen sequenced was PBMCs or T cells enriched from blood (not recorded which). The receptors were gathered from a man in his forties with acute COVID-19.

The chain recombines TRBV2 with TRBJ2-3; a weak D match, TRBD2 (6 bases). Trimming took 9 bases from V and 0 from J, leaving 16 bases between them. Germline V gene data show CDR1 as SNHLY and CDR2 as FYNNEI. The CDR3 is 15 residues long. This CDR3 reads CASTQEGLSTDTQYF. The CDR3 bases are TGTGCCAGTACCCAGGAGGGCCTGAGCACAGATACGCAGTATTTT.

The count of this clone is one. The V gene is TRBV29-1, the J gene TRBJ2-7; D possibly corresponds to TRBD2 (6 bases). Germline values: CDR1 SQVTM, CDR2 ANQGSEA. V was cut by 4 bases and J by 4 bases, with 20 bases left in between. The length of the CDR3 is 15 residues. CDR3 in amino acids: CSVGFPSRERYEQYF. The CDR3 nucleotides read TGCAGCGTTGGTTTTCCGAGCCGGGAGAGGTACGAGCAGTACTTC.

The rearrangement joins TRBV6-4 to TRBJ2-6, with D hard to call. There are 18 residues in the CDR3. Germline-derived CDR1 and CDR2 are MRHNA and SNTAGT. Between the trimmed V and J ends, which lost 2 bases and 1 base, there was a span of 15 bases. DNA of the CDR3: TGTGCCAGCAGTGACAGTAGCAGATCCTCTTCTGGGGCCAACGTCCTGACTTTC. Its protein is CASSDSSRSSSGANVLTF.

The chain links TRBV7-3 to TRBJ2-3, with D hard to call. The CDR3 has 12 amino acids. The germline gives CDR1 SGHTA, CDR2 FQGTGA. V shed 5 bases and J shed 0 bases, with 3 bases lying between them. Here the CDR3 DNA reads TGTGCCAGCAGCCCTAGCACAGATACGCAGTATTTT. Amino acid sequence: CASSPSTDTQYF.

This chain joins TRBV11-3 and TRBJ2-3, with D uncertain. This CDR3 comprises 14 residues. Germline V gives CDR1 SGHNT, CDR2 YENEEA. Trimming took off 2 bases at V and 2 bases at J, with 8 bases between the two ends. The CDR3 coding sequence is TGTGCCAGCAGCTTAAGATCAGACACAGATACGCAGTATTTT. Its translation is CASSLRSDTDTQYF.

The V gene is TRBV5-1, the J gene TRBJ2-1, with D unclear. There are 14 residues in the CDR3. The V end lost 1 base, the J end lost 3 bases, and 8 bases lay between the germline ends. The V gene's germline CDR1 is SGHRS and CDR2 YFSETQ. The DNA of the CDR3 is TGCGCCAGCAGCTTGAGCTATCGCTACAATGAGCAGTTCTTC. As protein: CASSLSYRYNEQFF.

Note on this clone: At one of its ends the junction is not consistent with the germline gene, which may arise from a read error. The chain is built from TRBV29-1 and TRBJ2-5; D call uncertain. The germline V gene encodes CDR1 SQVTM and CDR2 ANQGSEA. This CDR3 has 11 residues. CDR3 residues: CSVERASTSHF. The CDR3 DNA reads as TGCAGCGTTGAAAGAGCGAGTACCTCCCACTTC.

The V and J genes are TRBV7-9 and TRBJ1-2; 7 bases line up with TRBD1. The CDR3 has 14 residues. The junction had 8 bases not matched to a gene; V was cut back by 10 bases and J by 0 bases. Germline CDR1 and CDR2: SEHNR and FQNEAQ (reference sequence). This chain's CDR3 is CATGQASANYGYTF. The CDR3 region has the DNA TGTGCCACCGGACAGGCTTCAGCTAACTATGGCTACACCTTC. Combining the CDR3 with reference TRBV7-9 and TRBJ1-2 gives the whole variable domain DTGVSQNPRHKITKRGQNVTFRCDPISEHNRLYWYRQTLGQGPEFLTYFQNEAQLEKSRLLSDRFSAERPKGSFSTLEIQRTEQGDSAMYLCATGQASANYGYTFGSGTRLTVV.

This clone turned up a few times. The chain combines TRBV29-1 with TRBJ2-3; 7 bases are shared with TRBD1. CDR3 length: 12 residues. With 6 bases clipped from V and 6 bases from J, the junction kept 6 bases outside the gene matches. The germline gives CDR1 SQVTM, CDR2 ANQGSEA. Here the CDR3 reads CSVRIQGDTQYF. DNA of the CDR3: TGCAGCGTCCGAATACAGGGGGATACGCAGTATTTT.

This chain joins TRBV24-1 and TRBJ2-7, with D unclear. The CDR3 runs to 13 residues. The germline CDR1 and CDR2 sequences are KGHDR and SFDVKD. V lost 7 bases to trimming and J lost 3 bases, with 12 bases between them. CDR3 amino acids: CATSDHDFYEQYF. In DNA, the CDR3 is TGTGCCACCAGCGATCACGACTTCTACGAGCAGTACTTC.

The chain uses TRBV27 and TRBJ1-3; unclear D gene. The V gene's germline CDR1 is MNHEY and CDR2 SMNVEV (reference sequence). This CDR3 region has 14 residues. V lost 8 bases and J lost 0, with 11 bases in between. The CDR3 nucleotides are TGTGCCAGCGCCCCGGGGTACTCTGGAAACACCATATATTTT. This gives the protein CASAPGYSGNTIYF.

V usage is TRBV7-2 and J usage is TRBJ2-2, with D unresolved. Germline V gives CDR1 SGHTA, CDR2 FQGNSA. Trimming took off 2 bases at V and 4 bases at J, with 8 bases between the two ends. This CDR3 has 14 residues. In DNA form, the CDR3 reads TGTGCCAGCAGCTTACCGGGTGTCACCGGGGAGCTGTTTTTT. This translates into CASSLPGVTGELFF.

The chain is built from TRBV5-4 and TRBJ1-6; D possibly corresponds to TRBD1 (5 bases). The V end was cut by 0 bases, the J end by 5 bases, with 12 bases between. This CDR3 spans 16 amino acids. Germline V gene lookup returns CDR1 SGHNT and CDR2 YYREEE (reference sequence). CDR3 residues: CASSLAWGGDNSPLHF. In nucleotides, the CDR3 is TGTGCCAGCAGCTTGGCCTGGGGGGGGGATAATTCACCCCTCCACTTT.

The chain employs TRBV28 and TRBJ2-3; TRBD2 matches 10 bases. CDR3 length equals 17 residues. Germline assignment: CDR1 MDHEN and CDR2 SYDVKM. V lost 6 bases, J lost 1 base, and 10 bases stayed unmatched. Here the CDR3 reads CASRREVAGGRTDTQYF. Here the CDR3 DNA reads TGTGCCAGCAGGCGGGAGGTAGCGGGAGGACGCACAGATACGCAGTATTTT. The complete variable domain, with remaining parts taken from reference TRBV28 and TRBJ2-3, reads DVKVTQSSRYLVKRTGEKVFLECVQDMDHENMFWYRQDPGLGLRLIYFSYDVKMKEKGDIPEGYSVSREKKERFSLILESASTNQTSMYLCASRREVAGGRTDTQYFGPGTRLTVL.

The chain links TRBV5-6 to TRBJ1-1; 9 bases fit TRBD1. The germline gives CDR1 SGHDT, CDR2 YYEEEE. The CDR3 is made up of 15 amino acids. Germline trimming cut 5 bases from V and 4 bases from J; bases unmatched to any gene: 9. The CDR3 is CASRPGDRVGTEAFF. In DNA, the CDR3 is TGTGCCAGCAGGCCCGGGGACAGGGTAGGCACTGAAGCTTTCTTT.

The chain employs TRBV5-5 and TRBJ2-5; D remains unclear. Trimming took off 3 bases at V and 0 bases at J, with 9 bases between the two ends. In germline, CDR1 is SGHKS, CDR2 YYEKEE (reference sequence). The CDR3 runs to 14 residues. CDR3 amino acids: CASSYTLYQETQYF. Here the CDR3 DNA reads TGTGCCAGCAGCTATACTTTGTACCAAGAGACCCAGTACTTC. The entire variable domain, with the rest obtained from reference TRBV5-5 and TRBJ2-5, is as follows: DAGVTQSPTHLIKTRGQQVTLRCSPISGHKSVSWYQQVLGQGPQFIFQYYEKEERGRGNFPDRFSARQFPNYSSELNVNALLLGDSALYLCASSYTLYQETQYFGPGTRLLVL.

This chain joins TRBV19 and TRBJ2-7; D perhaps matches TRBD1 (6 bases). Germline V CDR1 and CDR2: LNHDA, SQIVND (reference sequence). The CDR3 covers 14 residues. V lost 1 base and J 2 bases, leaving 9 bases between the germline ends. The CDR3 sequence: CASSIGGPPYEQYF. The CDR3, as DNA: TGTGCCAGTAGTATAGGGGGGCCTCCCTACGAGCAGTACTTC.

J is TRBJ2-7 and V is TRBV3-1 (or the pseudogene TRBV3-2); D is possibly TRBD2 (5 bases). V dropped 8 bases and J dropped 1 base, with 9 bases sitting between them. The CDR3 consists of 12 residues. Per germline, CDR1 LGHDT and CDR2 YNNKEL (reference sequence). Written as DNA, the CDR3 is TGTGCCAGCGGAGGAGTTTCCTACGAGCAGTACTTC. Protein product: CASGGVSYEQYF.

The V gene is TRBV10-1, the J gene TRBJ1-2; D remains ambiguous. The germline V gene encodes CDR1 WNHNN and CDR2 SYGVQD (reference sequence). The CDR3 length is 8 residues. With 8 bases removed from V and 11 bases from J, the gap between germline ends came to 6 bases. CDR3 sequence: CASAPYTF. The CDR3, as DNA: TGCGCCAGCGCGCCATACACCTTC.

V is TRBV28 and J is TRBJ1-1, with D possibly being TRBD1 (5 bases). V shed 7 bases and J shed 0 bases, with 15 bases lying between them. The V gene's germline CDR1 is MDHEN and CDR2 SYDVKM. The CDR3 consists of 15 residues. CDR3 loop: CASTPPRGMNTEAFF. The CDR3 DNA reads TGTGCCAGCACCCCGCCGCGGGGGATGAACACTGAAGCTTTCTTT.

V gene TRBV19 combines with J gene TRBJ1-2; no reliable D call. CDR1 and CDR2 from the germline V gene are LNHDA and SQIVND (reference sequence). The V end lost 4 bases, the J end lost 4 bases, and 10 bases lay between the germline ends. The CDR3 spans 13 residues. Written as DNA, the CDR3 is TGTGCCAGTAGTACTCCGACGGGCTATGGCTACACCTTC. The encoded protein is CASSTPTGYGYTF.

The genes are TRBV2 and TRBJ1-4; D is unclear. V was shortened by 7 bases and J by 8 bases, with 14 bases between the two germline ends. The CDR3 sequence is 13 residues long. Per germline, CDR1 SNHLY and CDR2 FYNNEI. CDR3 sequence: CASIRGMGEKLFF. CDR3 nucleotide sequence: TGTGCCAGCATCCGCGGGATGGGGGAAAAACTGTTTTTT.

The chain combines TRBV11-2 with TRBJ1-5; D ambiguous. Germline CDR1 is SGHAT and CDR2 is FQNNGV. This CDR3 contains 13 residues. Trimming removed 0 bases from V and 7 bases from J, with 7 bases in between. CDR3 nucleotide sequence: TGTGCCAGCAGCTTAGACGGAGACCAGCCCCAGCATTTT. Protein product: CASSLDGDQPQHF.

V is TRBV9 and J is TRBJ2-3; D uncertain. The V gene's germline CDR1 is SGDLS and CDR2 YYNGEE. The CDR3 is 15 amino acids. V gave up 8 bases and J gave up 6 bases, with 22 bases separating them. This chain's CDR3 is CARKNRHFLLDTQYF. CDR3 in DNA: TGTGCCAGAAAAAACCGACATTTCCTGCTGGATACGCAGTATTTT.

The CDR3 nucleotides read TGTGCCAGTAGTTCATCGGAGGTGCGTACGCAGTATTTT. This gives the protein CASSSSEVRTQYF. This chain joins TRBV19 and TRBJ2-3; D is perhaps TRBD2 (5 bases). V lost 5 bases, J lost 8 bases, and 14 bases lay in between. The germline V gene has CDR1 LNHDA and CDR2 SQIVND (reference sequence). The CDR3 spans 13 residues.

The chain couples TRBV28 to TRBJ1-6; 8 positions agree with TRBD1. The CDR3 length is 12 residues. Germline loops: CDR1 MDHEN, CDR2 SYDVKM. With V trimmed by 11 bases and J by 10 bases, 7 bases remained unmatched. The DNA of the CDR3 is TGTGCCGCCGGGACAGGAAGATCACCCCTCCACTTT. Its translation is CAAGTGRSPLHF.

The V and J genes are TRBV30 and TRBJ2-7; D possibly corresponds to TRBD1 (6 bases). Germline CDR1 and CDR2: GTSNPN and SVGIG (reference sequence). The germline V and J ends were trimmed by 1 base and 6 bases, with 22 bases remaining between them. The CDR3 is 16 residues long. CDR3 DNA: TGTGCCTGGAGTGGGGATAGACAGGCCCTCGGCGGCGAGCAGTACTTC. Translated, it gives CAWSGDRQALGGEQYF.

The chain carries TRBV5-1 and TRBJ2-7; 8 bases match TRBD2. CDR1 SGHRS and CDR2 YFSETQ come from the germline V gene. CDR3 size: 13 residues. V gave up 10 bases and J gave up 5 bases; unmatched junction bases: 11. CDR3 region: CAGYSGKAHEQYF. The CDR3 DNA sequence: TGCGCCGGCTATAGCGGGAAGGCCCACGAGCAGTACTTC.

This clone was found once. The V gene is TRBV19, the J gene TRBJ1-3; D uncertain. This CDR3 region has 14 residues. The V gene lost 6 bases and the J gene lost 4 bases, with 13 bases spanning the gap. Germline V gene sequence: CDR1 LNHDA, CDR2 SQIVND (reference sequence). For the CDR3, the DNA is TGTGCCAGTAGAAGCGTCGCTCAAGGAAACACCATATATTTT. Its translation: CASRSVAQGNTIYF.

The chain joins TRBV10-3 to TRBJ1-3; D gene unclear. V lost 7 bases and J lost 0, with 13 bases in between. Per the germline V gene, CDR1 is ENHRY and CDR2 is SYGVKD. This CDR3 has 15 amino acids. The CDR3 sequence is CAINQPEHSGNTIYF. The CDR3 region has the DNA TGTGCCATCAATCAACCCGAACACTCTGGAAACACCATATATTTT.